This T cell receptor beta chain was identified in a study of shared clonotypes between healthy human individuals. The repertoire was sequenced with immunoSEQ multiplex PCR; TCRdb's copy has only in-frame clones and lacks some. The table has some 510,000 clones, about four fifths seen once; the top ten hold 13%. This clone was picked up one time. Input material: PBMCs. This receptor was identified in a woman aged 40 to 55 in good health. Some clones in this sample may be carry-over from other donors' samples.

CDR3 in DNA: TGTGCCTGGAGCAGCCCCGGCAGCGGGAGTGAGACCCAGTACTTC. It specifies CAWSSPGSGSETQYF. The J gene is TRBJ2-5, the V gene TRBV30; 8 bases agree with TRBD2. Germline CDR1 is GTSNPN and CDR2 is SVGIG (reference sequence). This CDR3 is built from 15 residues. V lost 3 bases and J lost 5; bases outside the gene matches: 11.